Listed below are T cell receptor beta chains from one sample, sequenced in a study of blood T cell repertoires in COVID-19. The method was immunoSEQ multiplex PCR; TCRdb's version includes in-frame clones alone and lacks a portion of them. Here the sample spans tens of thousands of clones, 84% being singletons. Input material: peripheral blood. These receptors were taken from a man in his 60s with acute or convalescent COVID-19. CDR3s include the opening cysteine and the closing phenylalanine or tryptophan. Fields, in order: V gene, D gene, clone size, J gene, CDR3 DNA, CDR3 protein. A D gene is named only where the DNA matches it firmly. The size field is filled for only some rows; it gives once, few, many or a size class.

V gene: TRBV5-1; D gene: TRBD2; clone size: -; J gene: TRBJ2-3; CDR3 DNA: TGCGCCAGCAGCTTTTTGACTAGCGGAGACCCCACAGATACGCAGTATTTT; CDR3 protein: CASSFLTSGDPTDTQYF
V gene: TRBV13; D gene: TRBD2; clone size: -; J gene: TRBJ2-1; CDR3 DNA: TGTGCCAGCAGCTTGTCTAGCGGGGGCCCCGCGGAGACAGTCGATGAGCAGTTCTTC; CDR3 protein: CASSLSSGGPAETVDEQFF
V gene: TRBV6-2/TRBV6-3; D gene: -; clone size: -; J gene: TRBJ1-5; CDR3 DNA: TGTGCCAGCAGTTACTCGACTTATCAGCCCCAGCATTTT; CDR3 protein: CASSYSTYQPQHF
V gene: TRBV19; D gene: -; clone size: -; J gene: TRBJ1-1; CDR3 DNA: TGTGCCAGTAGTTCACGGAGCGTCGCTTTCTTT; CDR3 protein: CASSSRSVAFF
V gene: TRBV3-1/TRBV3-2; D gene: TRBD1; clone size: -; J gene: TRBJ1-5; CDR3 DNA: TGTGCCAGCAGCCCGTGGACAGGGGGTTCTCTTAGTAATCAGCCCCAGCATTTT; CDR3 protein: CASSPWTGGSLSNQPQHF
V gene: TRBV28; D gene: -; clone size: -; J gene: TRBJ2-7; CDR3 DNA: TGTGCCAGCAGTTCAACGGGGGGCCCCACCTACGAGCAGTACTTC; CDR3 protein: CASSSTGGPTYEQYF
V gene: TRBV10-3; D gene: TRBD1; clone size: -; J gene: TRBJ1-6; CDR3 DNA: TGTGCCACCATGCCCGGACAGGGGAGATATAATTCACCCCTCCACTTT; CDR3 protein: CATMPGQGRYNSPLHF
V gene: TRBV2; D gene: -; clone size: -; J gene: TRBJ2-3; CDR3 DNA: TGTGCCAGCCAAGCGCCGTTAACAGATACGCAGTATTTT; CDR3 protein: CASQAPLTDTQYF
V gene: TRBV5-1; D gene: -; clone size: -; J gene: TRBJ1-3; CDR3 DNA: TGCGCCAGCAGCCTGACAGGACCTGGAAACACCATATATTTT; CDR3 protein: CASSLTGPGNTIYF
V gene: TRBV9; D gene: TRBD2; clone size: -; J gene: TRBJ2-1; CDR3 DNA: TGTGCCAGCAGCCCTCGGTGGACTAGCGCGTCCTACAATGAGCAGTTCTTC; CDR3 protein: CASSPRWTSASYNEQFF
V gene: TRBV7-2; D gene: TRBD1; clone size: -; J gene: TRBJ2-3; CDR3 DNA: TGTGCCAGCAGCCCCGGACAGGGGGTTCGTACAGATACGCAGTATTTT; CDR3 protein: CASSPGQGVRTDTQYF
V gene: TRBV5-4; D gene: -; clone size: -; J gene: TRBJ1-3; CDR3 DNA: TGTGCCAGCAGCTTACAGGGTGGTGGAAACACCATATATTTT; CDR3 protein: CASSLQGGGNTIYF
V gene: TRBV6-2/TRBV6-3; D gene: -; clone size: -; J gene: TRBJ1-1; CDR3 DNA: TGTGCCAGCAGTTACGCAGTAAACAGCCACACTGAAGCTTTCTTT; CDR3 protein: CASSYAVNSHTEAFF
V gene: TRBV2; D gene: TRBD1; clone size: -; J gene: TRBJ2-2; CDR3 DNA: TGTGCCAGCAGTGCCCAGGGGGCCGGTACCGGGGAGCTGTTTTTT; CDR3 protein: CASSAQGAGTGELFF
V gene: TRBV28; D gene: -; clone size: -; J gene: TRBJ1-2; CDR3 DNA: TGTGCCAGCAGTTCGGAGGACATCCGAGGGACTCGCGGCTACACCTTC; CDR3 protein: CASSSEDIRGTRGYTF
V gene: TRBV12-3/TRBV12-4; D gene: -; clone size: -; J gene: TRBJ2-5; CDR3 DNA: TGTGCCAGCAGGAACAGGTACCAAGAGACCCAGTACTTC; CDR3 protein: CASRNRYQETQYF
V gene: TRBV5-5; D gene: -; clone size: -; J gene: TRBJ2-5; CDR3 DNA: TGTGCCAGCAGCTTCGGGGGAGGTATCGAAGAGACCCAGTACTTC; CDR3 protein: CASSFGGGIEETQYF
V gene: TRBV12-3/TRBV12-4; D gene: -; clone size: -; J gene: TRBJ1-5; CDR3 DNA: TGTGCCAGCAGTTTCGATAGTCAGCCCCAGCATTTT; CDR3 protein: CASSFDSQPQHF
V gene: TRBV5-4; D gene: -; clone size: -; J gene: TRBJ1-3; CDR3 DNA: TGTGCCAGCAGCTTGCAAGAACAACCCGGGTTATATTTT; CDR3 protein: CASSLQEQPGLYF
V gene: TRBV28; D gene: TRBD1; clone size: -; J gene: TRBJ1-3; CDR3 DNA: TGTGCCAGCAGCCCGCCAGGGCAGGGGGCGAACACCATATATTTT; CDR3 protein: CASSPPGQGANTIYF
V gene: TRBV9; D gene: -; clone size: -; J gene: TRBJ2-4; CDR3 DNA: TGTGCCAGCAGTGCGGGGAGTGTAGGAAACATTCAGTACTTC; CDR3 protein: CASSAGSVGNIQYF
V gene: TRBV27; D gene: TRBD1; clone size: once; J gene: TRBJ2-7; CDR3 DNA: TGTGCCAGCAGTTATAGGACAGGGCGTACCTACGAGCAGTACTTC; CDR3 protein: CASSYRTGRTYEQYF
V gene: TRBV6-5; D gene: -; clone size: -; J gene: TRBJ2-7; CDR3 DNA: TGTGCCAGCAGTCAGGGTTTAAGATACGAGCAGTACTTC; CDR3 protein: CASSQGLRYEQYF
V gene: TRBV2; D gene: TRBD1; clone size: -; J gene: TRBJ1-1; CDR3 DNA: TGTGCCAGCAGACTACCGGGACAGTCGACGAGGAACACTGAAGCTTTCTTT; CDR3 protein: CASRLPGQSTRNTEAFF
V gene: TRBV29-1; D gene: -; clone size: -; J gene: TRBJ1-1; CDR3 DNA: TGCAGCGCCAAACCGGGGGGGACTGAAGCTTTCTTT; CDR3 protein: CSAKPGGTEAFF
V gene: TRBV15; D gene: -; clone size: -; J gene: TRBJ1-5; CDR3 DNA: TGTGCCACCAGCAGAGATCTCCAGCCCCAGCATTTT; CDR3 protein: CATSRDLQPQHF
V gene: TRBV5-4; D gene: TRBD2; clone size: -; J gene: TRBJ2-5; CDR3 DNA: TGTGCCAGCAGCTTAAGTAGCGGGGTATTTGAGACCCAGTACTTC; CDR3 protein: CASSLSSGVFETQYF
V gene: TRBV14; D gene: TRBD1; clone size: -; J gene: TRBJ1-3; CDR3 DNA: TGTGCCAGCAGCCAAGACAGGGGGAACACCATATATTTT; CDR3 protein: CASSQDRGNTIYF
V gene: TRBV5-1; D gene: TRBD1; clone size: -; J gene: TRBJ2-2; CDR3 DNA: TGCGCCAGCAGCGTAAGGGGGACAGGGGGCTTCACCGGGGAGCTGTTTTTT; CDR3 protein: CASSVRGTGGFTGELFF
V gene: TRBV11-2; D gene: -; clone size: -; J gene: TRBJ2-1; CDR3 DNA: TGTGCCAGCAGCTCCATCAATGAGCAGTTCTTC; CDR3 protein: CASSSINEQFF
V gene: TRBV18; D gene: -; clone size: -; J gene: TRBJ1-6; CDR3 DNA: TGTGCCAGCTCACGCCTAAATGAAAATTCACCCCTCCACTTT; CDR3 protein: CASSRLNENSPLHF
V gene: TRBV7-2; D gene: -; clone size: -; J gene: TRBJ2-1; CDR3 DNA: TGTGCCAGCAGCAAAGAGGGAGGAGGTGAGCAGTTCTTC; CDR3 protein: CASSKEGGGEQFF
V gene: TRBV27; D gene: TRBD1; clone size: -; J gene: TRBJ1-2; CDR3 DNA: TGTGCCAGCAGTTTACAGACAGGGCACTATGGCTACACCTTC; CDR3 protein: CASSLQTGHYGYTF
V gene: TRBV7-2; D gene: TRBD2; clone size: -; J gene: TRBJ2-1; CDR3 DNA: TGTGCCAGCAGCGCCGGATATAGGGGACTAGCGGGGGGTGATGAGCAGTTCTTC; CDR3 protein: CASSAGYRGLAGGDEQFF
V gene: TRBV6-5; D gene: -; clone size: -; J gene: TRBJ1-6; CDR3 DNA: TGTGCCAGCAGGGGGGCGGGTAGTTATTCACCCCTCCACTTT; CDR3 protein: CASRGAGSYSPLHF
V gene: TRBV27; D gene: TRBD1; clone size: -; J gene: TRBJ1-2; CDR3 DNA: TGTGCCAGCAGCTCCAGGGGGCTGGGGGGCTACACCTTC; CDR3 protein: CASSSRGLGGYTF
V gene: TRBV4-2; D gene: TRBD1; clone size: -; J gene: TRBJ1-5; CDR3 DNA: TGTGCCAGCAGCCACAAGACCGGGACAGGTGAGCTCAGCAATCAGCCCCAGCATTTT; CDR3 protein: CASSHKTGTGELSNQPQHF
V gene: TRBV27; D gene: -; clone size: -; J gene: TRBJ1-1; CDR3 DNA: TGTGCCAGCCGCACTGGGACTTTTGAAGCTTTCTTT; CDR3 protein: CASRTGTFEAFF
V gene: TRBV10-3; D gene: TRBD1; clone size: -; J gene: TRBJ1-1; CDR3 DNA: TGTGCCATCAGGGGTGGACAGGGGGCAGGGAACACTGAAGCTTTCTTT; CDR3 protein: CAIRGGQGAGNTEAFF
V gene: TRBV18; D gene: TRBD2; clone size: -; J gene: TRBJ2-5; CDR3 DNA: TGTGCCAGCTCGCAGACTAGCGGGAAAGAGACCCAGTACTTC; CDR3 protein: CASSQTSGKETQYF
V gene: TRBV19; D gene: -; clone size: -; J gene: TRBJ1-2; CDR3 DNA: TGTGCCAGTTATAGGGAGGGGTCGGGCTATGGCTACACCTTC; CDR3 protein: CASYREGSGYGYTF
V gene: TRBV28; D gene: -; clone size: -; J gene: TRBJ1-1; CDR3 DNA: TGTGCCAGCAGTTTCGGACTTGAAGCTTTCTTT; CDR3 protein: CASSFGLEAFF